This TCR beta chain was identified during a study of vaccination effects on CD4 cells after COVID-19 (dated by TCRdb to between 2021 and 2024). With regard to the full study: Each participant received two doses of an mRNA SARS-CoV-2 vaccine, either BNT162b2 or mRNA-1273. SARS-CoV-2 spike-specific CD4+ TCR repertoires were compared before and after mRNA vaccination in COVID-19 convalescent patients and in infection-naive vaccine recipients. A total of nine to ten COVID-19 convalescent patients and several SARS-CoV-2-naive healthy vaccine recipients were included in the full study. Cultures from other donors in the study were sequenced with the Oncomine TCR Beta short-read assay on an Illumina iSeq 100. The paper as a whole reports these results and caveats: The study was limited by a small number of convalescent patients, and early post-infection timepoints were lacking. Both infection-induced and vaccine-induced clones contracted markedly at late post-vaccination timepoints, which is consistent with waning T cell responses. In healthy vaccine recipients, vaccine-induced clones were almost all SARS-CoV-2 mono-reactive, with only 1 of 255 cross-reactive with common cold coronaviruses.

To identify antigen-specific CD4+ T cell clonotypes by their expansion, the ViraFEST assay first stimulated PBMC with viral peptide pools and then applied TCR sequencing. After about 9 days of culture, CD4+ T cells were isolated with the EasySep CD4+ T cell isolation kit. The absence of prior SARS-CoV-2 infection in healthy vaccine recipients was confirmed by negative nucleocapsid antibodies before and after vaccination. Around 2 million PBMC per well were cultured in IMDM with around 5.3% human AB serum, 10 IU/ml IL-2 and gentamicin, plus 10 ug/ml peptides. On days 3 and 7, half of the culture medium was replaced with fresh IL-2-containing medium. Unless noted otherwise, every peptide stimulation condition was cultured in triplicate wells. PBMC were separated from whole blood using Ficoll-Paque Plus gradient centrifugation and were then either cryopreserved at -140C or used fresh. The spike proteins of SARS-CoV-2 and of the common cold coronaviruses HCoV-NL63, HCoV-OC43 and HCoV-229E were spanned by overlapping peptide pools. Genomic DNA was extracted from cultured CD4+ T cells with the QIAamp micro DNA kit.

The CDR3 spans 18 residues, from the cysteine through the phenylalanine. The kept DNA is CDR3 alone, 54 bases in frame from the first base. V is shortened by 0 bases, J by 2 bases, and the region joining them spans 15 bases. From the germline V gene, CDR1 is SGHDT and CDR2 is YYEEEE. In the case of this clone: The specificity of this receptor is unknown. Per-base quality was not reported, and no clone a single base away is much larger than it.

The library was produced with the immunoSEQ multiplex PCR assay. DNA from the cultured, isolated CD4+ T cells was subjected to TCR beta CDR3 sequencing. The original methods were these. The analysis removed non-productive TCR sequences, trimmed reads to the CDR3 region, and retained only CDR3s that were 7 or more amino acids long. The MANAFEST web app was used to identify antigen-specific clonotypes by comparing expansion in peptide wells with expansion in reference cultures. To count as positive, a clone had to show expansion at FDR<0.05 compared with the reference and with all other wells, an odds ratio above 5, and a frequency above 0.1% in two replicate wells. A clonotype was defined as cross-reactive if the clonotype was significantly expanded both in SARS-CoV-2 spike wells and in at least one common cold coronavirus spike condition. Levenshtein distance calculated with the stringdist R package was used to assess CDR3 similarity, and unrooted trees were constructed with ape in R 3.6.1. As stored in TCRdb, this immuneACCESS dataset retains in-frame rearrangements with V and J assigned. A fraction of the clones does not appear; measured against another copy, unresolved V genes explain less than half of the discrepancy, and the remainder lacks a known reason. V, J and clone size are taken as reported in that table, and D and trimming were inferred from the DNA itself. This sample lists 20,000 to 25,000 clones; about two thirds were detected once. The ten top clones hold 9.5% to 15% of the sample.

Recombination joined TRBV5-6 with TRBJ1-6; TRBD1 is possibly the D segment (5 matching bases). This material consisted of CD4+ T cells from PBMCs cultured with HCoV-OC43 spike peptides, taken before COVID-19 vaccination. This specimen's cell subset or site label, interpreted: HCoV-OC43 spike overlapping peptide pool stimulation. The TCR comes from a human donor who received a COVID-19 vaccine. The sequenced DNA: TGTGCCAGCAGCTTGGTCGACGGGGCTTTAACCTATAATTCACCCCTCCACTTT. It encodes CASSLVDGALTYNSPLHF.